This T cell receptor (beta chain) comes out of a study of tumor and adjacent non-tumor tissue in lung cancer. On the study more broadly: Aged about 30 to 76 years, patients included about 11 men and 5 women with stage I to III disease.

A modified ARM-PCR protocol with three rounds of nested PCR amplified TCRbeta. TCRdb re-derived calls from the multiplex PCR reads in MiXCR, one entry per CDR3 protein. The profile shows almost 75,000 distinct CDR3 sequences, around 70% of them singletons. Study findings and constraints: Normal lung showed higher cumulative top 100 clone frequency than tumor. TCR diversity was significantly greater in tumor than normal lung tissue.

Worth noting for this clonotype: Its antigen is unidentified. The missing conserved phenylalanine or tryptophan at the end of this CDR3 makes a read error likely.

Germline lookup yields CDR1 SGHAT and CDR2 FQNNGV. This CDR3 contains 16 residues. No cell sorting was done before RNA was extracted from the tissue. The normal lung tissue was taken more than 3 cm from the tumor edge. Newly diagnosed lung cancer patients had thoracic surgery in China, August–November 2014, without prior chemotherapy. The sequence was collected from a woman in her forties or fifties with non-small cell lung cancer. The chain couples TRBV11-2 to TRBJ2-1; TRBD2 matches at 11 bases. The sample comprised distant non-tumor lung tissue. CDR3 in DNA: TGTGCCTGCAGCCGGATGATACTAGCGGGAGACAATGAGCAGTTCTTA. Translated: CACSRMILAGDNEQFL.